This TCR beta chain was retrieved from a study of T-cell reconstitution after alpha-beta-depleted transplantation in children. The CDR3 runs 15 residues. Trimming took 1 base from V and 4 from J, leaving 13 bases between them. Germline V gene lookup returns CDR1 MGHRA and CDR2 YSYEKL. Findings and limits, study-wide: About two months after transplant, alpha-beta T cells reportedly came from several hundred expanded graft clones.

As concerns this clonotype: No antigen is known for it.

Researchers prepared the TCRbeta library using unique molecular identifiers, the study reports. TCRdb re-analysed the PCR reads in MiXCR, keeping a single row per CDR3 protein. The data hold nearly 350,000 distinct CDR3 sequences, with around 15% observed a single time. The TCR sequence derives from a male patient between 2 and 10 years old who had a stem cell transplant for acute lymphoblastic leukemia, so the T cells may come from the graft donor. The V and J genes are TRBV4-1 and TRBJ2-5; D uncertain. The source was PBMCs, mostly from graft donor cells, collected 360 days after TCRalphabeta/CD19-depleted stem cell transplant. The CDR3 DNA sequence: TGCGCCAGCAGCCAAGTCGGCCGCCCACGAGAGACCCAGTACTTC. This encodes CASSQVGRPRETQYF.